Given below is one T cell receptor (beta chain) in context. The source of the sample is a study of PD-L1 blockade in urothelial cancer. Study summary: Intravenous atezolizumab, 1,200 mg every 3 weeks, was begun by patients in the mid-2010s. About 85% of the roughly 29 patients were men whose urothelial cancer was bladder-origin.

For each patient, 1 to 8 samples were obtained, pretreatment and on-treatment. Generated by immunoSEQ multiplex PCR, the TCRdb table keeps only in-frame clones and is missing some. The table has over 65,000 clones, 80% to 85% seen once. The V and J ends lost 4 bases and 2 bases respectively, with 13 bases between them. The length of the CDR3 is 14 residues. From germline, CDR1 is SGDLS and CDR2 YYNGEE. The sample here was PBMCs, taken around atezolizumab (anti-PD-L1) treatment. The chain couples TRBV9 to TRBJ2-7, with D tentatively TRBD1 (6 bases). This receptor was taken from a man between 65 and 85 years old with urothelial cancer. The CDR3 loop is CASSTQGTPYEQYF. The CDR3 region has the DNA TGTGCCAGCAGCACACAGGGTACCCCCTACGAGCAGTACTTC.